The next 23 T cell receptor beta chains were all read from a single sample in a study of chemoradiotherapy in HPV16-positive cancers. Sequenced by immunoSEQ multiplex PCR; TCRdb stores in-frame clones only, minus some. There are under 20,000 clones in the sample; 75% to 80% occur only once, and around 9.9% lies in the top ten. Sample collection was performed from a patient who underwent chemoradiotherapy. The receptors were sampled from a human donor with HPV-associated anogenital cancer.

This clone was found a few times. This sequence joins TRBV4-2 and TRBJ1-4; TRBD1 agrees at 8 bases. Looked up from germline, CDR1 is LGHNA and CDR2 is YNFKEQ. V lost 1 base, J lost 4 bases, and 8 bases stayed unmatched. CDR3 length: 17 residues. In DNA, the CDR3 is TGTGCCAGCAGCCAAGCGGGAACAGGGGGATATAATGAAAAACTGTTTTTT. Translating gives CASSQAGTGGYNEKLFF.

The gene calls are TRBV7-9 and TRBJ1-2; D remains ambiguous. The germline V and J ends were trimmed by 3 bases and 8 bases, with 13 bases remaining between them. CDR3 size: 13 residues. Germline V gene data show CDR1 as SEHNR and CDR2 as FQNEAQ (reference sequence). The CDR3 DNA reads as TGTGCCAGCAGCTTTGAGGATGTGAGGGGCTACACCTTC. It translates to CASSFEDVRGYTF.

The chain joins TRBV7-8 to TRBJ2-7; no definite D call. The CDR3 has 13 amino acids. Trimming took 3 bases from V and 3 from J, leaving 9 bases between them. Germline V gene lookup returns CDR1 SGHVS and CDR2 FQNEAQ. This chain's CDR3 is CASSLGASYEQYF. Here the CDR3 DNA reads TGTGCCAGCAGCTTGGGCGCCAGCTACGAGCAGTACTTC.

The chain links TRBV11-2 to TRBJ2-3; D is possibly TRBD2 (5 bases). The V gene lost 2 bases and the J gene lost 7 bases, with 19 bases spanning the gap. CDR3 size: 16 residues. Per the germline V gene, CDR1 is SGHAT and CDR2 is FQNNGV. The CDR3 sequence is CASSLSWLATGNTQYF. In nucleotides, the CDR3 is TGTGCCAGCAGCTTAAGCTGGCTGGCTACGGGGAATACGCAGTATTTT.

This chain connects TRBV4-2 to TRBJ2-5; tentative D call: TRBD2 (5 bases). This CDR3 contains 16 residues. Germline-derived CDR1 and CDR2 are LGHNA and YNFKEQ. V lost 1 base and J lost 2, with 14 bases in between. CDR3 DNA sequence: TGTGCCAGCAGCCAAGGTCTTCGAGCGGATCAAGAGACCCAGTACTTC. This sequence encodes CASSQGLRADQETQYF.

This clone was observed a few times. V is TRBV28 and J is TRBJ1-1, with TRBD1 identical over 8 bases. The CDR3 loop spans 12 amino acids. Germline V lookup: CDR1 MDHEN, CDR2 SYDVKM. Trimming took 5 bases from V and 13 from J; bases not matched to a gene: 9. CDR3 nucleotides: TGTGCCAGCAGTCTTGGACAGGGTAGGGGTTTCTTT. Its translation: CASSLGQGRGFF.

The CDR3 sequence is CASSSTARDRAYEQYF. The CDR3 nucleotides read TGCGCCAGCAGCTCAACTGCCAGGGACAGGGCCTACGAGCAGTACTTC. The rearrangement joins TRBV5-1 to TRBJ2-7, with TRBD1 matching over 9 bases. V trimming: 3 bases; J trimming: 2 bases; junction bases outside the gene matches: 9. CDR3 length: 16 residues. In germline, CDR1 is SGHRS, CDR2 YFSETQ.

This chain connects TRBV5-8 to TRBJ2-3, with 9 nucleotides matching TRBD1. CDR1 is SGHTS, CDR2 YDEGEE, per germline. CDR3 size: 14 residues. The junction had 3 bases not matched to a gene; V was cut back by 3 bases and J by 4 bases. Here the CDR3 reads CASSSRTGADTQYF. Written as DNA, the CDR3 is TGTGCCAGCAGCTCCCGGACAGGGGCAGATACGCAGTATTTT.

V is TRBV2 and J is TRBJ2-2; the match to TRBD2 covers 15 bases. Germline assignment: CDR1 SNHLY and CDR2 FYNNEI. Trimming cost V 7 bases and J 6 bases; bases outside gene matches: 9. This CDR3 spans 17 amino acids. The CDR3 coding sequence is TGTGCCAGCACCCGGACTAGCGGGGGGGGAAAGGCCGGGGAGCTGTTTTTT. Protein sequence: CASTRTSGGGKAGELFF.

This sequence joins TRBV19 and TRBJ1-1; D remains unclear. The CDR3 is 15 amino acids. Germline CDR1 is LNHDA and CDR2 is SQIVND (reference sequence). Trimming cost V 4 bases and J 5 bases, with 17 bases left between them. The CDR3 sequence is CASSTFYTGGTEAFF. The CDR3 DNA follows: TGTGCCAGTAGTACATTTTACACGGGAGGGACTGAAGCTTTCTTT.

The rearrangement uses TRBV19 and TRBJ1-5; the match to TRBD1 covers 7 bases. The CDR3 spans 14 residues. Trimming removed 4 bases from V and 2 bases from J; junction bases left unmatched: 2. The germline V gene encodes CDR1 LNHDA and CDR2 SQIVND (reference sequence). The CDR3 sequence: CASSTDRGNQPQHF. The CDR3 bases are TGTGCCAGTAGTACTGACAGGGGCAATCAGCCCCAGCATTTT.

The chain recombines TRBV28 with TRBJ2-1; 7 bases line up with TRBD1. CDR1 is MDHEN, CDR2 SYDVKM, per germline. The length of the CDR3 is 13 residues. The junction had 5 bases not matched to a gene; V was cut back by 5 bases and J by 7 bases. CDR3 sequence: CASSRMTGNEQFF. The CDR3 DNA reads as TGTGCCAGCAGTCGGATGACAGGGAATGAGCAGTTCTTC.

The V gene is TRBV30, the J gene TRBJ2-3; a possible D gene is TRBD2 (5 bases). The CDR3 has 13 amino acids. CDR1 and CDR2 (germline): GTSNPN, SVGIG (reference sequence). V lost 4 bases, J lost 5 bases, and 13 bases lay in between. CDR3 nucleotide sequence: TGTGCCTGGACCGGGAAATTTGGAGATACGCAGTATTTT. Translated, it gives CAWTGKFGDTQYF.

Here the CDR3 DNA reads TGTGCCAGTACCCCCCCCGGGTCGGGGGAAATAACTAATGAAAAACTGTTTTTT. This encodes CASTPPGSGEITNEKLFF. J is TRBJ1-4 and V is TRBV19; a weak D match, TRBD1 (5 bases). V was cut by 7 bases and J by 1 base, with 22 bases left in between. The germline CDR1 and CDR2 sequences are LNHDA and SQIVND (reference sequence). The CDR3 length is 18 residues.

This clone was counted a single time. The CDR3 reads CASSAQGICTF. The CDR3 DNA reads TGTGCCAGCAGCGCCCAGGGTATATGCACCTTC. The rearrangement joins TRBV9 to TRBJ1-2; D might be TRBD1 (5 bases). Deletions cut 3 bases from V and 13 bases from J, with 13 bases between. Germline V gives CDR1 SGDLS, CDR2 YYNGEE. This CDR3 has 11 amino acids.

The chain joins TRBV7-9 to TRBJ2-1, with 7 bases that match TRBD2. The germline CDR1 and CDR2 sequences are SEHNR and FQNEAQ (reference sequence). There are 12 residues in the CDR3. J gave up 10 bases and V 5 bases, and 5 bases lay outside the gene matches. This CDR3 is CASSQGRGEQFF. Written as DNA, the CDR3 is TGTGCCAGCAGCCAAGGGAGGGGCGAGCAGTTCTTC. Full variable domain (rest looked up from reference TRBV7-9 and TRBJ2-1): DTGVSQNPRHKITKRGQNVTFRCDPISEHNRLYWYRQTLGQGPEFLTYFQNEAQLEKSRLLSDRFSAERPKGSFSTLEIQRTEQGDSAMYLCASSQGRGEQFFGPGTRLTVL.

The rearrangement joins TRBV28 to TRBJ1-5; D possibly corresponds to TRBD1 (5 bases). CDR3 length: 15 residues. V gave up 6 bases and J gave up 3 bases, with 15 bases separating them. Looked up from germline, CDR1 is MDHEN and CDR2 is SYDVKM. For the CDR3, the DNA is TGTGCCAGCAGGATTCTAATAGGACACAATCAGCCCCAGCATTTT. Its translation is CASRILIGHNQPQHF.

The V and J genes are TRBV4-1 and TRBJ2-3; TRBD1 agrees at 8 bases. This CDR3 is built from 17 residues. The V segment lost 1 base and the J segment 0 bases; nucleotides outside the gene matches: 6. The germline V gene has CDR1 MGHRA and CDR2 YSYEKL. The CDR3 DNA is TGCGCCAGCAGCCAAGTTCTTGACAGGGGAAGCACAGATACGCAGTATTTT. It codes for CASSQVLDRGSTDTQYF.

This clone was counted between two and nine times. This chain joins TRBV5-5 and TRBJ1-6; D remains ambiguous. Trimming took off 1 base at V and 7 bases at J, with 6 bases between the two ends. This CDR3 has 13 amino acids. The germline gives CDR1 SGHKS, CDR2 YYEKEE (reference sequence). The CDR3 sequence is CASSLTENSPLHF. CDR3 coding DNA: TGTGCCAGCAGCTTGACAGAGAATTCACCCCTCCACTTT.

This chain connects TRBV6-5 to TRBJ1-2; 7 bases are a match to TRBD1. The CDR3 sequence is 13 residues long. V shed 8 bases, J shed 8 bases, and the junction held 11 bases outside the gene matches. Per the germline V gene, CDR1 is MNHEY and CDR2 is SVGAGI. The CDR3 DNA reads TGTGCCAGCGCCCGAGACAGGGCTTCCGGCTACACCTTC. It yields the protein CASARDRASGYTF.

The chain employs TRBV9 and TRBJ1-3; D not certain. The CDR3 contains 14 residues. Per the germline V gene, CDR1 is SGDLS and CDR2 is YYNGEE. V dropped 3 bases and J dropped 0 bases, with 7 bases sitting between them. The CDR3 is CASSGINSGNTIYF. The CDR3 DNA is TGTGCCAGCAGCGGGATTAACTCTGGAAACACCATATATTTT.

This chain connects TRBV14 to TRBJ2-3, with D perhaps TRBD2 (7 bases). V was clipped by 1 base and J by 6 bases, with 14 bases between them. Germline V gene data show CDR1 as SGHDN and CDR2 as FVKESK. This CDR3 region has 15 residues. CDR3: CASSQVRGGRDTQYF. The CDR3 DNA is TGTGCCAGCAGCCAAGTGAGGGGGGGCCGGGATACGCAGTATTTT.

This rearrangement joins TRBV7-3 to TRBJ2-5, with TRBD2 as a possible D gene (7 bases). Germline CDR1 SGHTA, CDR2 FQGTGA. This CDR3 region has 13 residues. V was pared by 5 bases and J by 5 bases, with 12 bases between. CDR3 loop: CASSGGALETQYF. In nucleotides, the CDR3 is TGTGCCAGCAGCGGGGGGGCGCTTGAGACCCAGTACTTC.